These T cell receptor beta chains were read from a single sample in a study of control samples from healthy donors and cancer patients. Generated by immunoSEQ multiplex PCR, the TCRdb table keeps only in-frame clones and is missing some. The sample lists 60,000 to 70,000 clones, over 65% occurring once. Sequencing was performed on PBMCs. These receptors all stem from a woman aged 45-59 years with lung cancer. Each CDR3 is given with its conserved first and last residue. D genes are given only for firm matches. Where a row states a size, it is once, few, many or the class of an expanded clone; other rows omit it.

d_call j_call cdr3_length v_call clone_size cdr3_aa cdr3_nt
TRBD2 TRBJ2-1 16 TRBV3-1/TRBV3-2 NA CASSQVTSGGANEQFF TGTGCCAGCAGCCAGGTCACTAGCGGGGGGGCCAATGAGCAGTTCTTC
TRBD1 TRBJ2-7 16 TRBV19 NA CASSILLGQGGYEQYF TGTGCCAGTAGTATTCTTCTGGGACAGGGGGGCTACGAGCAGTACTTC
TRBD1 TRBJ1-2 14 TRBV2 NA CASSTDRGFYGYTF TGTGCCAGCAGTACGGACAGGGGTTTCTATGGCTACACCTTC
NA TRBJ1-1 13 TRBV9 few CASSSRLNTEAFF TGTGCCAGCAGCTCACGCTTGAACACTGAAGCTTTCTTT
NA TRBJ1-1 14 TRBV6-5 NA CASRSQGWSTEAFF TGTGCCAGCAGGAGTCAGGGTTGGAGCACTGAAGCTTTCTTT
TRBD1 TRBJ2-2 17 TRBV5-8 NA CASTTRDRTPNTGELFF TGTGCCAGCACGACCCGGGACAGAACCCCGAACACCGGGGAGCTGTTTTTT
NA TRBJ1-2 14 TRBV28 NA CASSFRRGEGGYTF TGTGCCAGCAGTTTTAGAAGAGGGGAGGGTGGCTACACCTTC
NA TRBJ1-3 13 TRBV19 NA CASRGVNGNTIYF TGTGCCAGTAGGGGGGTAAATGGAAACACCATATATTTT
TRBD1 TRBJ1-4 16 TRBV7-9 NA CASSPRDRRTEEKLFF TGTGCCAGCAGCCCCCGGGACAGGAGGACTGAGGAAAAACTGTTTTTT
TRBD1 TRBJ1-1 11 TRBV28 NA CASSFRGDAFF TGTGCCAGCAGTTTCAGGGGGGATGCTTTCTTT
NA TRBJ1-2 14 TRBV28 NA CASRRAGLNYGYTF TGTGCCAGCAGGCGCGCGGGACTGAACTATGGCTACACCTTC
NA TRBJ1-5 15 TRBV28 NA CASSFRGSFNQPQHF TGTGCCAGCAGTTTTCGGGGATCCTTTAATCAGCCCCAGCATTTT
TRBD2 TRBJ2-7 14 TRBV6-4 NA CASRDTVPGGEQYF TGTGCCAGCAGGGACACGGTGCCGGGGGGTGAGCAGTACTTC
NA TRBJ2-5 14 TRBV29-1 NA CSVVLVAKGETQYF TGCAGCGTTGTACTCGTAGCAAAAGGGGAGACCCAGTACTTC
NA TRBJ1-2 14 TRBV5-1 NA CASSTGTENYGYTF TGCGCCAGCAGCACAGGGACCGAGAACTATGGCTACACCTTC
NA TRBJ2-7 14 TRBV5-1 NA CASSLVLSSYEQYF TGCGCCAGCAGCTTGGTACTTAGCTCCTACGAGCAGTACTTC
NA TRBJ1-2 16 TRBV28 NA CASSLSLFRGAYGYTF TGTGCCAGCAGTTTGTCCCTCTTCAGAGGGGCCTATGGCTACACCTTC
NA TRBJ1-1 19 TRBV3-1/TRBV3-2 NA CASSQVPEGRGPTDTEAFF TGTGCCAGCAGCCAAGTACCCGAGGGTCGGGGCCCGACGGACACTGAAGCTTTCTTT
NA TRBJ1-1 13 TRBV3-1/TRBV3-2 NA CASSHEGFTEAFF TGTGCCAGCAGCCACGAAGGGTTCACTGAAGCTTTCTTT
NA TRBJ2-1 13 TRBV18 NA CASSSGTENEQFF TGTGCCAGCTCTTCCGGGACGGAAAATGAGCAGTTCTTC
NA TRBJ1-3 17 TRBV29-1 NA CSVESVGQDKPSNTIYF TGCAGCGTTGAGTCGGTGGGGCAGGACAAGCCCTCAAACACCATATATTTT
NA TRBJ1-2 14 TRBV10-3 NA CAITEDQSGSGYTF TGTGCCATCACCGAGGATCAGTCCGGTAGTGGCTACACCTTC
NA TRBJ2-5 14 TRBV6-5 NA CASLHRSYQETQYF TGTGCCAGCCTCCACCGGTCCTACCAAGAGACCCAGTACTTC
NA TRBJ1-1 14 TRBV20-1 NA CSASLRGVNTEAFF TGCAGTGCTAGTCTAAGAGGCGTGAACACTGAAGCTTTCTTT
NA TRBJ1-1 15 TRBV15 NA CATSREQGGSSEAFF TGTGCCACCAGCAGAGAGCAGGGTGGGAGCTCTGAAGCTTTCTTT
NA TRBJ2-6 18 TRBV5-1 few CASSLVGQGTSGANVLTF TGCGCCAGCAGCTTGGTAGGCCAAGGTACCTCTGGGGCCAACGTCCTGACTTTC
TRBD1 TRBJ2-1 15 TRBV5-8 NA CASSLGDRGKDEQFF TGTGCCAGCAGCTTGGGGGACAGGGGTAAGGATGAGCAGTTCTTC
TRBD1 TRBJ2-7 16 TRBV5-6 NA CASSLDGTDIAREQYF TGTGCCAGCAGCTTGGACGGGACAGATATTGCTCGGGAGCAGTACTTC
NA TRBJ2-7 11 TRBV12-3/TRBV12-4 once CASSQRREQYF TGTGCCAGCAGCCAGAGGCGGGAGCAGTACTTC
TRBD1 TRBJ1-4 13 TRBV30 NA CAWSDRGREKLFF TGTGCCTGGAGTGACAGGGGTAGGGAAAAACTGTTTTTT
TRBD1 TRBJ1-5 14 TRBV19 NA CASVPGQGNQPQHF TGTGCCAGTGTACCAGGACAGGGCAATCAGCCCCAGCATTTT
NA TRBJ1-2 15 TRBV9 NA CASSPRGRSDYGYTF TGTGCCAGCAGCCCTCGGGGGAGATCGGACTATGGCTACACCTTC
NA TRBJ2-7 12 TRBV11-3 NA CASSQGVSEQYF TGTGCCAGCAGCCAGGGAGTATCCGAGCAGTACTTC
TRBD2 TRBJ2-1 14 TRBV7-2 NA CASSLPSGDNEQFF TGTGCCAGCAGCTTACCTAGCGGCGACAATGAGCAGTTCTTC
TRBD1 TRBJ1-1 13 TRBV12-3/TRBV12-4 NA CASSADRGSEAFF TGTGCCAGCAGTGCCGACAGGGGTTCTGAAGCTTTCTTT
TRBD2 TRBJ2-7 16 TRBV5-6 NA CASSLVAGASSYEQYF TGTGCCAGCAGCTTGGTAGCGGGGGCAAGCTCCTACGAGCAGTACTTC
NA TRBJ1-2 14 TRBV9 NA CASSVGGLGSGYTF TGTGCCAGCAGCGTAGGGGGGTTGGGAAGTGGCTACACCTTC
TRBD1 TRBJ2-6 17 TRBV19 once CASKMTGDRPGANVLTF TGTGCCAGTAAAATGACAGGGGATCGTCCTGGGGCCAACGTCCTGACTTTC
NA TRBJ1-2 13 TRBV6-5 NA CASSYNIGNGYTF TGTGCCAGCAGTTACAACATAGGGAATGGCTACACCTTC
TRBD1 TRBJ1-3 18 TRBV5-1 NA CASSLSGQVLSSGNTIYF TGCGCCAGCAGCTTGTCGGGACAGGTCCTTTCCTCTGGAAACACCATATATTTT
NA TRBJ2-1 12 TRBV11-2 NA CASSLGRSEQFF TGTGCCAGCAGCTTAGGTAGGAGCGAGCAGTTCTTC
NA TRBJ1-1 15 TRBV28 few CASSPWGQGDPEAFF TGTGCCAGCAGCCCCTGGGGGCAGGGAGATCCGGAAGCTTTCTTT
NA TRBJ1-4 13 TRBV18 NA CASSPPAHEKLFF TGTGCCAGCTCACCACCCGCACACGAAAAACTGTTTTTT
NA TRBJ1-4 14 TRBV19 NA CASSQDSVNEKLFF TGTGCCAGTAGTCAGGACAGTGTTAATGAAAAACTGTTTTTT
NA TRBJ2-2 14 TRBV7-9 few CASSLTGSAGELFF TGTGCCAGCAGCCTAACAGGGTCGGCCGGGGAGCTGTTTTTT
NA TRBJ1-1 13 TRBV18 once CASSPKGLGEAFF TGTGCCAGCTCACCGAAGGGCCTCGGTGAAGCTTTCTTT
NA TRBJ2-3 14 TRBV5-1 NA CASSFDTNTDTQYF TGCGCCAGCAGCTTCGACACAAACACAGATACGCAGTATTTT
NA TRBJ2-4 13 TRBV7-2 NA CASSLVGQNIQYF TGTGCCAGCAGCTTAGTCGGACAAAACATTCAGTACTTC
NA TRBJ2-7 12 TRBV2 NA CASEGQVYEQYF TGTGCCAGCGAGGGACAAGTATACGAGCAGTACTTC
TRBD1 TRBJ1-1 17 TRBV15 NA CATSRGDRAAGSTEAFF TGTGCCACCAGCAGAGGCGACAGGGCTGCAGGCTCCACTGAAGCTTTCTTT
TRBD2 TRBJ2-5 15 TRBV2 few CASSETSGGQETQYF TGTGCCAGCAGTGAAACCAGCGGGGGGCAAGAGACCCAGTACTTC
NA TRBJ1-1 15 TRBV2 NA CASRGLGSQNTEAFF TGTGCCAGCAGGGGGCTCGGATCCCAGAACACTGAAGCTTTCTTT
NA TRBJ2-1 14 TRBV28 NA CASSLNRVGDEQFF TGTGCCAGCAGTTTAAACAGGGTCGGCGATGAGCAGTTCTTC
NA TRBJ1-3 18 TRBV19 NA CASSMRARQILAGNTIYF TGTGCCAGTAGTATGCGGGCCCGGCAGATCCTAGCTGGAAACACCATATATTTT
NA TRBJ2-6 16 TRBV19 NA CASSEDGSSGANVLTF TGTGCCAGTAGCGAGGACGGGAGCTCTGGGGCCAACGTCCTGACTTTC
TRBD2 TRBJ2-7 15 TRBV7-6 NA CASSLMNGGAYEQYF TGTGCCAGCAGCTTAATGAACGGGGGGGCCTACGAGCAGTACTTC